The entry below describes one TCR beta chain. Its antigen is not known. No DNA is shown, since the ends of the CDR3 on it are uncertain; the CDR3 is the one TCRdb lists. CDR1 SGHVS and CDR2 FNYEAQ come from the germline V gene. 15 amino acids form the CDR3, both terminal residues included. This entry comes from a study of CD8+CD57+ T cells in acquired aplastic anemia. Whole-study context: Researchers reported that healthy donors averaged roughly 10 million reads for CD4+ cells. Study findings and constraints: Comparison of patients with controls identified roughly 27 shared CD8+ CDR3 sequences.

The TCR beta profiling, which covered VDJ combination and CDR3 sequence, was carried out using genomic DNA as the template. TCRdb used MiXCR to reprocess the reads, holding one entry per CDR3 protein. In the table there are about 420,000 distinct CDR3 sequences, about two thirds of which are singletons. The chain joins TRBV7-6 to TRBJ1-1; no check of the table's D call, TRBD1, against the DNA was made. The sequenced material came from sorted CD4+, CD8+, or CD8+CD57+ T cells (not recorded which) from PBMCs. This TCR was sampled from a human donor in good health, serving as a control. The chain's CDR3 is CASSFDRYEQYFGFF.